This T cell receptor (beta chain) was recorded in a study of shared clonotypes between healthy human individuals. A deep-level run was used for the assay. About 30,000 T cell genomes (roughly 0.2 ug DNA) went into each sorted-subset replicate. Under the authors' procedure: Junction-only sequences produced by ImmunoSEQ had no quality scores, so filtering differed. TCRdb keeps only in-frame clones here, not all; method: immunoSEQ multiplex PCR. V and J calls and clone size follow that table, whereas D and trimming were derived from the DNA. Of roughly 770,000 clones listed, about 96% are singletons. Naive CD8 cells lacked CD45RO and underwent positive selection for CCR7, leaving out terminally differentiated effector memory CD45RA+ cells. The CDR3 is 15 residues long. The V gene's germline CDR1 is MNHEY and CDR2 SMNVEV (reference sequence). V dropped 6 bases and J dropped 1; count of bases not matched to a gene: 8.

The sequence came from a man in his thirties or forties in good health. The specimen sequenced was naive CD8+ T cells sorted from blood. This chain uses TRBV27 with TRBJ1-1; 7 bases are shared with TRBD1. CDR3 DNA: TGTGCCAGCAGAGATACGACAGGGTGGAACACTGAAGCTTTCTTT. As protein: CASRDTTGWNTEAFF.